This passage covers 25 T cell receptor beta chains from one sample sequenced in a study of T-cell memory formation after mild COVID-19. TCRdb fed the 5' RACE reads into MiXCR, producing one record per CDR3 protein. The profile shows roughly 380,000 distinct CDR3 sequences, around 30% of them singletons. Sequencing was done on a sample of PBMCs or a T cell subset sorted from them (not recorded which). The receptors here all came from an adult woman who had mild COVID-19 (a few samples of this study predate the infection). Cell type and time point are not known.

In this sample, this clonotype turned up a few times. This chain connects TRBV5-1 to TRBJ2-7; perhaps TRBD1 as D (6 bases). Germline values: CDR1 SGHRS, CDR2 YFSETQ. The V end lost 3 bases, the J end lost 3 bases, and 16 bases lay between the germline ends. The CDR3 loop spans 15 amino acids. The CDR3 loop reads CASSWGLGDIYEQYF. As DNA, the CDR3 is TGCGCCAGCAGCTGGGGTCTCGGGGACATCTACGAGCAGTACTTC.

The chain has TRBV7-2 and TRBJ2-6, with D unresolved. The CDR3 spans 12 residues. The germline CDR1 and CDR2 sequences are SGHTA and FQGNSA. V lost 8 bases to trimming and J lost 5 bases, with 7 bases between them. As DNA, the CDR3 is TGTGCCAGCGGCCCGCGGGCCAACGTCCTGACTTTC. It yields the protein CASGPRANVLTF.

This chain joins TRBV10-3 and TRBJ1-1; D is possibly TRBD1 (6 bases). The germline CDR1 and CDR2 sequences are ENHRY and SYGVKD. The V gene lost 0 bases and the J gene lost 4 bases, with 12 bases spanning the gap. The CDR3 is 15 amino acids. DNA for the CDR3: TGTGCCATCAGTGAGTCGGGACACTTGACCACTGAAGCTTTCTTT. It yields the protein CAISESGHLTTEAFF.

This chain uses TRBV6-2 or TRBV6-3 with TRBJ2-7, with 10 positions matching TRBD2. The CDR3 contains 15 residues. J lost 4 bases, V lost 4 bases, and 7 bases had no gene match. Germline CDR1 and CDR2: MNHEY and SVGEGT. Written as DNA, the CDR3 is TGTGCCAGCAGTTCCGTACTAGCGGGATTATACGAGCAGTACTTC. It yields the protein CASSSVLAGLYEQYF.

This chain joins TRBV6-6 and TRBJ2-1; perhaps TRBD2 as D (5 bases). The germline V gene encodes CDR1 MNHNY and CDR2 SVGAGI (reference sequence). The CDR3 covers 15 residues. V was pared by 7 bases and J by 6 bases, with 19 bases between. The CDR3 coding sequence is TGTGCCAGCACCCAAGACTACCTCCCTCTCAATGAGCAGTTCTTC. Protein: CASTQDYLPLNEQFF.

This chain connects TRBV19 to TRBJ2-1; TRBD2 agrees at 11 bases. Germline lookup yields CDR1 LNHDA and CDR2 SQIVND (reference sequence). V lost 5 bases, J lost 8 bases, and 11 bases stayed unmatched. This CDR3 is built from 16 residues. The CDR3 loop is CASSWLAGGLNHEQFF. The CDR3 DNA follows: TGTGCCAGTAGTTGGCTAGCGGGAGGATTAAACCATGAGCAGTTCTTC.

The J gene is TRBJ1-4, the V gene TRBV7-8, with 8 bases fitting TRBD1. The germline CDR1 and CDR2 sequences are SGHVS and FQNEAQ. V trimming: 5 bases; J trimming: 7 bases; junction bases outside the gene matches: 6. The CDR3 sequence is 14 residues long. CDR3 nucleotides: TGTGCCAGCAGCCCCGGGACAGGCGTTGAAAAACTGTTTTTT. Translating it yields CASSPGTGVEKLFF.

The rearrangement joins TRBV15 to TRBJ2-7, with a weak D call TRBD2 (5 bases). The CDR3 is made up of 15 amino acids. V lost 3 bases, J lost 5 bases, and 17 bases lay in between. CDR1 and CDR2 from the germline V gene are LNHNV and YYDKDF (reference sequence). CDR3 residues: CATSSGGRAGDEQYF. The DNA of the CDR3 is TGTGCCACCAGCAGCGGCGGTAGGGCCGGGGACGAGCAGTACTTC.

This chain links TRBV11-2 with TRBJ2-5; 7 positions agree with TRBD1. The junction had 9 bases not matched to a gene; V was cut back by 4 bases and J by 1 base. The CDR3 loop spans 16 amino acids. The germline CDR1 and CDR2 sequences are SGHAT and FQNNGV. The DNA for the CDR3 is TGTGCCAGCAGCTCCACCCTGGGACAGTTCCAAGAGACCCAGTACTTC. Amino acids: CASSSTLGQFQETQYF. Full variable domain (missing parts from reference TRBV11-2 and TRBJ2-5): EAGVAQSPRYKIIEKRQSVAFWCNPISGHATLYWYQQILGQGPKLLIQFQNNGVVDDSQLPKDRFSAERLKGVDSTLKIQPAKLEDSAVYLCASSSTLGQFQETQYFGPGTRLLVL.

This clonotype has only a few counts. The chain uses TRBV9 and TRBJ2-1; 9 bases agree with TRBD2. J was trimmed by 4 bases and V by 0 bases; bases with no gene match: 5. Per the germline V gene, CDR1 is SGDLS and CDR2 is YYNGEE. The CDR3 is 16 amino acids. CDR3 nucleotides: TGTGCCAGCAGCGTAGCGGGGGCGGGGGGGTACAATGAGCAGTTCTTC. Its protein is CASSVAGAGGYNEQFF.

This clonotype was seen a few times. The rearrangement links TRBV9 to TRBJ2-1; 8 bases are a match to TRBD2. V was clipped by 2 bases and J by 2 bases; unmatched bases: 3. The CDR3 is made up of 15 amino acids. The V gene's germline CDR1 is SGDLS and CDR2 YYNGEE. CDR3 in DNA: TGTGCCAGCAGCGTCGGGCGGGGGGCCTACAATGAGCAGTTCTTC. It translates to CASSVGRGAYNEQFF.

The rearrangement uses TRBV5-1 and TRBJ2-7; 9 bases agree with TRBD1. V shed 2 bases and J 3 bases; nucleotides not matched to a gene: 6. Germline CDR1 SGHRS, CDR2 YFSETQ. The CDR3 covers 15 residues. In DNA, the CDR3 is TGCGCCAGCAGCTTAGGGACAGGGCCAATCTACGAGCAGTACTTC. Its protein is CASSLGTGPIYEQYF.

In this sample, this clonotype turned up a few times. The V gene is TRBV10-3, the J gene TRBJ2-5; D uncertain. The CDR3 runs 13 residues. Per the germline V gene, CDR1 is ENHRY and CDR2 is SYGVKD. Trimming pared 0 bases from V and 9 bases from J, leaving 11 bases between. For the CDR3, the DNA is TGTGCCATCAGTGAGTCTTACACCAATGCCCAGTACTTC. Translated: CAISESYTNAQYF.

This clonotype was recorded once. V usage is TRBV2 and J usage is TRBJ1-2; TRBD1 matches 7 bases. The germline V gene encodes CDR1 SNHLY and CDR2 FYNNEI. The CDR3 runs to 13 residues. Germline trimming cut 3 bases from V and 6 bases from J; bases unmatched to any gene: 4. CDR3 sequence reads: CASSDQGGNGYTF. In nucleotides, the CDR3 is TGTGCCAGCAGTGACCAGGGGGGAAATGGCTACACCTTC.

The V gene is TRBV7-9, the J gene TRBJ2-3, with 16 bases that match TRBD2. The CDR3 spans 17 residues. CDR1 and CDR2 from the germline V gene are SEHNR and FQNEAQ (reference sequence). V lost 5 bases, J lost 5 bases, and 7 bases stayed unmatched. CDR3 DNA: TGTGCCAGCAGCACCGGGACTAGCGGGAGGGCAGGAGATACGCAGTATTTT. Residues: CASSTGTSGRAGDTQYF.

This clonotype was observed many times. J is TRBJ2-2 and V is TRBV24-1; no clear D gene. V was trimmed by 4 bases and J by 0 bases, leaving 2 bases between them. Per the germline V gene, CDR1 is KGHDR and CDR2 is SFDVKD. CDR3 length: 13 residues. The CDR3: CATSETNTGELFF. Here the CDR3 DNA reads TGTGCCACCAGTGAGACGAACACCGGGGAGCTGTTTTTT.

The chain links TRBV18 to TRBJ2-2; no clear D gene. Germline V gives CDR1 KGHSH, CDR2 LQKENI. The CDR3 totals 13 residues. Trimming pared 1 base from V and 5 bases from J, leaving 5 bases between. The CDR3 DNA sequence: TGTGCCAGCTCACCACAGGAGACCGGGGAGCTGTTTTTT. Translating it yields CASSPQETGELFF.

The sample holds a few counts of this clonotype. The rearrangement joins TRBV7-2 to TRBJ1-2; D gene unclear. The V and J ends lost 2 bases and 0 bases respectively, with 4 bases between them. The germline CDR1 and CDR2 sequences are SGHTA and FQGNSA. The CDR3 is 13 residues long. In DNA form, the CDR3 reads TGTGCCAGCAGCTTAAGTCCTAACTATGGCTACACCTTC. This translates into CASSLSPNYGYTF.

This clonotype was seen only a few times. The chain combines TRBV5-1 with TRBJ2-1; 11 positions agree with TRBD2. From germline, CDR1 is SGHRS and CDR2 YFSETQ. CDR3 length equals 16 residues. The J segment lost 4 bases and the V segment lost 0 bases, leaving 3 bases of the junction unmatched. The CDR3 coding sequence is TGCGCCAGCAGCTTGGACGCTAGCGGGGGGTACAATGAGCAGTTCTTC. Protein sequence: CASSLDASGGYNEQFF.

This clonotype came up a few times. This chain uses TRBV9 with TRBJ1-2, with D possibly TRBD1 on 6 matching bases. The V end was cut by 1 base, the J end by 6 bases, with 13 bases between. In germline, CDR1 is SGDLS, CDR2 YYNGEE. The CDR3 contains 14 residues. In nucleotides, the CDR3 is TGTGCCAGCAGCGTACCGGGACACGCCAATGGCTACACCTTC. Translated: CASSVPGHANGYTF.

This clonotype was found a few times. The J gene is TRBJ2-5, the V gene TRBV27; tentatively, D is TRBD1 (5 bases). The CDR3 totals 13 residues. Deletions cut 4 bases from V and 3 bases from J, with 9 bases between. In germline, CDR1 is MNHEY, CDR2 SMNVEV (reference sequence). CDR3 protein: CASSSLGEETQYF. DNA for the CDR3: TGTGCCAGCAGTTCTTTAGGGGAAGAGACCCAGTACTTC.

This clonotype was detected only a few times. This CDR3 reads CASSLPSPELAGHYNEQFF. In DNA, the CDR3 is TGTGCCAGCAGTTTACCCTCCCCTGAACTAGCGGGACACTACAATGAGCAGTTCTTC. V gene TRBV12-3 or TRBV12-4 combines with J gene TRBJ2-1; 10 bases map to TRBD2. This CDR3 comprises 19 residues. V shed 2 bases and J 3 bases; nucleotides not matched to a gene: 13.

The rearrangement uses TRBV12-3 or TRBV12-4 and TRBJ2-2; TRBD2 matches 11 bases. CDR3 length equals 16 residues. The V segment lost 2 bases and the J segment 6 bases; nucleotides outside the gene matches: 5. CDR3 nucleotide sequence: TGTGCCAGCAGTTTACTCACTAGCGGGAGCCCCGGGGAGCTGTTTTTT. Encoded protein: CASSLLTSGSPGELFF.

This clonotype has more than one count but fewer than ten. The CDR3 DNA is TGTGCCAGCAGCGTAGGGACTAGCGGTTATACCGGGGAGCTGTTTTTT. Amino acids: CASSVGTSGYTGELFF. The rearrangement links TRBV9 to TRBJ2-2; TRBD2 aligns across 10 bases. V dropped 0 bases and J dropped 5; count of bases not matched to a gene: 4. Germline V CDR1 and CDR2: SGDLS, YYNGEE. The CDR3 loop spans 16 amino acids.

The V gene is TRBV5-1, the J gene TRBJ2-3, with unresolved D. Trimming cost V 4 bases and J 4 bases, with 13 bases left between them. This CDR3 spans 14 amino acids. The germline V gene encodes CDR1 SGHRS and CDR2 YFSETQ. In nucleotides, the CDR3 is TGCGCCAGCAGCCGAACAGCCGCAGCAGATACGCAGTATTTT. Translating gives CASSRTAAADTQYF.